Listed here are 19 T cell receptor beta chains from one sample, sequenced in a study of blood T cell repertoires in COVID-19. Data came from immunoSEQ multiplex PCR; TCRdb stores just in-frame clones and leaves some out. The sample has over 85,000 clones; about four fifths are singletons. The specimen sequenced was peripheral blood. The receptors originated from a middle-aged man with active or convalescent COVID-19.

The rearrangement joins TRBV3-1 (or the pseudogene TRBV3-2) to TRBJ2-3; TRBD2 is a possible D gene (5 bases). V was trimmed by 2 bases and J by 0 bases, leaving 9 bases between them. Germline V gives CDR1 LGHDT, CDR2 YNNKEL (reference sequence). This CDR3 has 15 amino acids. The CDR3 region has the DNA TGTGCCAGCAGCCAACGGCCGGGAAGCACAGATACGCAGTATTTT. It codes for CASSQRPGSTDTQYF.

The genes are TRBV27 and TRBJ2-6, with TRBD1 matching 9 bases. V lost 7 bases to trimming and J lost 3 bases; unmatched junction nucleotides: 13. Germline CDR1 reads MNHEY; CDR2 reads SMNVEV (reference sequence). The CDR3 sequence is 18 residues long. CDR3 protein: CASTKTGTGFNGANVLTF. The CDR3 DNA reads as TGTGCCAGCACTAAAACCGGGACAGGGTTTAATGGGGCCAACGTCCTGACTTTC. The variable domain in full, completed from reference TRBV27 and TRBJ2-6, reads EAQVTQNPRYLITVTGKKLTVTCSQNMNHEYMSWYRQDPGLGLRQIYYSMNVEVTDKGDVPEGYKVSRKEKRNFPLILESPSPNQTSLYFCASTKTGTGFNGANVLTFGAGSRLTVL.

The chain couples TRBV6-1 to TRBJ1-3; D is undetermined. CDR1 is MNHNS, CDR2 SASEGT, per germline. The V and J ends lost 0 bases and 5 bases respectively, with 2 bases between them. The CDR3 has 12 amino acids. The CDR3 loop is CASSEARNTIYF. The CDR3 region has the DNA TGTGCCAGCAGTGAAGCTAGAAACACCATATATTTT.

This clone turned up a few times. This sequence joins TRBV7-8 and TRBJ1-3; D unresolved. Looked up from germline, CDR1 is SGHVS and CDR2 is FQNEAQ. Trimming removed 2 bases at V and 5 bases at J, with 7 bases between. CDR3 length: 13 amino acids. The CDR3: CASSLRDRNTIYF. CDR3 coding DNA: TGTGCCAGCAGCTTACGGGATAGAAACACCATATATTTT.

The V and J genes are TRBV12-5 and TRBJ1-5, with 8 bases aligning to TRBD1. J gave up 0 bases and V 5 bases, and 3 bases lay outside the gene matches. The CDR3 length is 15 residues. Germline CDR1 and CDR2: LGHNT and FRNRAP. The CDR3 DNA is TGTGCTAGTGGTGAAGGACAGGGTAGCAATCAGCCCCAGCATTTT. It is translated as CASGEGQGSNQPQHF.

The chain employs TRBV3-1 (or the pseudogene TRBV3-2) and TRBJ1-2, with TRBD1 as a possible D gene (5 bases). This CDR3 has 12 amino acids. The germline V and J ends were trimmed by 5 bases and 10 bases, with 14 bases remaining between them. Per germline, CDR1 LGHDT and CDR2 YNNKEL (reference sequence). CDR3 region: CASSDQGLAYTF. The CDR3 DNA sequence: TGTGCCAGCAGCGACCAGGGTTTAGCCTACACCTTC.

The CDR3 sequence: CASNRDDSPLHF. The CDR3 region has the DNA TGTGCCAGCAACAGGGATGATTCACCCCTCCACTTT. The V gene is TRBV2, the J gene TRBJ1-6; a possible D gene is TRBD1 (6 bases). V was pared by 7 bases and J by 8 bases, with 9 bases between. Germline-derived CDR1 and CDR2 are SNHLY and FYNNEI. This CDR3 comprises 12 residues.

The table lists this clone with a few counts. V and J are TRBV10-3 and TRBJ1-5, with TRBD1 as a possible D gene (5 bases). Germline V gene data show CDR1 as ENHRY and CDR2 as SYGVKD. Between the trimmed V and J ends, which lost 4 bases and 2 bases, there was a span of 12 bases. The CDR3 consists of 15 residues. CDR3 in amino acids: CAISAGAVGNQPQHF. The CDR3 DNA follows: TGTGCCATCAGTGCTGGGGCGGTTGGCAATCAGCCCCAGCATTTT.

V is TRBV19 and J is TRBJ1-1; possible D gene TRBD1, 6 bases. The CDR3 totals 13 residues. Germline assignment: CDR1 LNHDA and CDR2 SQIVND (reference sequence). V lost 8 bases and J lost 2, with 12 bases in between. The CDR3 protein is CASAQGPNTEAFF. The CDR3 DNA reads TGTGCCAGTGCACAGGGCCCCAACACTGAAGCTTTCTTT.

CDR3 sequence: CASSQVEVRRAKEGNTGELFF. The DNA of the CDR3 is TGTGCCAGCAGCCAAGTAGAGGTGCGCCGAGCGAAAGAGGGGAACACCGGGGAGCTGTTTTTT. The chain links TRBV4-2 to TRBJ2-2, with D perhaps TRBD2 (5 bases). This CDR3 is 21 amino acids long. V was shortened by 1 base and J by 1 base, with 25 bases between the two germline ends. Germline V CDR1 and CDR2: LGHNA, YNFKEQ.

This clone was recorded a few times. This chain uses TRBV3-1 (or the pseudogene TRBV3-2) with TRBJ1-2; unclear D gene. The CDR3 is 12 amino acids. Per the germline V gene, CDR1 is LGHDT and CDR2 is YNNKEL (reference sequence). Trimming took off 5 bases at V and 8 bases at J, with 12 bases between the two ends. The CDR3 DNA reads as TGTGCCAGCAGCTCAACAATCATCGGCTACACCTTC. Translating it yields CASSSTIIGYTF.

The chain recombines TRBV6-2 or TRBV6-3 with TRBJ1-2; perhaps TRBD1 as D (5 bases). With 2 bases removed from V and 8 bases from J, the gap between germline ends came to 12 bases. CDR1 is MNHEY, CDR2 SVGEGT, per germline. This CDR3 contains 13 residues. The DNA for the CDR3 is TGTGCCAGCAGTTACAACAGGCCCGGGGGCTACACCTTC. It is translated as CASSYNRPGGYTF.

The genes are TRBV24-1 and TRBJ2-3; 11 bases line up with TRBD2. The germline V gene has CDR1 KGHDR and CDR2 SFDVKD. The CDR3 sequence is 15 residues long. V shed 8 bases, J shed 10 bases, and the junction held 13 bases outside the gene matches. CDR3 in amino acids: CATITSSGGPWAQYF. DNA for the CDR3: TGTGCCACCATCACTTCTAGCGGGGGGCCCTGGGCGCAGTATTTT.

This rearrangement joins TRBV5-1 to TRBJ1-4; D may be TRBD1 (5 bases). Germline V CDR1 and CDR2: SGHRS, YFSETQ. V gave up 0 bases and J gave up 8 bases, with 11 bases separating them. This CDR3 contains 14 residues. The CDR3 DNA sequence: TGCGCCAGCAGCTTGGTAGGGGCGGAAGAAAAACTGTTTTTT. Translated, it gives CASSLVGAEEKLFF.

This clone was seen a single time. V and J are TRBV10-3 and TRBJ2-2; maybe TRBD2 (7 bases). CDR1 is ENHRY and CDR2 is SYGVKD in the germline V gene. The V and J ends lost 0 bases and 2 bases respectively, with 13 bases between them. This CDR3 region has 17 residues. The CDR3 DNA reads as TGTGCCATCAGTGAGTCGGCGGCGGGGGCAAACACCGGGGAGCTGTTTTTT. It codes for CAISESAAGANTGELFF.

This chain links TRBV10-1 with TRBJ2-1; 9 nucleotides agree with TRBD1. CDR3 size: 16 residues. The V gene end was trimmed by 4 bases and the J gene end by 7 bases; junction bases not matched to a gene: 11. Looked up from germline, CDR1 is WNHNN and CDR2 is SYGVQD (reference sequence). The CDR3 loop reads CASSVITGQGVNEQFF. CDR3 nucleotide sequence: TGCGCCAGCAGTGTGATAACGGGACAGGGAGTTAATGAGCAGTTCTTC.

This clone was observed a handful of times. CDR3 sequence (DNA): TGTGCCATCAGTGAAGCCGGGACTCAGACCGGGGAGCTGTTTTTT. Encoded protein: CAISEAGTQTGELFF. V gene TRBV10-3 combines with J gene TRBJ2-2, with a tentative D call TRBD2 (6 bases). CDR3 length: 15 residues. Trimming took off 3 bases at V and 5 bases at J, with 13 bases between the two ends. The V gene's germline CDR1 is ENHRY and CDR2 SYGVKD.

This clone has just a few counts. This chain connects TRBV9 to TRBJ2-1, with 8 nucleotides matching TRBD2. Germline values: CDR1 SGDLS, CDR2 YYNGEE. Trimming removed 4 bases from V and 6 bases from J; junction bases left unmatched: 3. This CDR3 contains 13 residues. CDR3 residues: CASSPRGGNEQFF. In DNA form, the CDR3 reads TGTGCCAGCAGCCCTCGGGGGGGCAATGAGCAGTTCTTC. Complete variable domain (other parts from reference TRBV9 and TRBJ2-1): DSGVTQTPKHLITATGQRVTLRCSPRSGDLSVYWYQQSLDQGLQFLIQYYNGEERAKGNILERFSAQQFPDLHSELNLSSLELGDSALYFCASSPRGGNEQFFGPGTRLTVL.

The rearrangement joins TRBV6-6 to TRBJ1-6, with TRBD1 as a possible D gene (6 bases). The CDR3 runs 17 residues. V was pared by 5 bases and J by 3 bases, with 17 bases between. The germline V gene has CDR1 MNHNY and CDR2 SVGAGI (reference sequence). In DNA form, the CDR3 reads TGTGCCAGCAGTCGCCCCCGCCAGGGGAACTATAATTCACCCCTCCACTTT. This translates into CASSRPRQGNYNSPLHF.